This TCR beta chain comes out of a study of T cell responses to AZD1222 COVID-19 vaccine. Study-level findings and limits: The repertoires were collected only after the peak T cell response. Epitopes outside B.1.351 and B.1.1.7 mutated regions reportedly drew nearly half of spike TCRs. Donors were largely white British and mainly female; clonal diversity was possibly underestimated.

In the case of this clone: Its specificity is not known.

TCRdb's copy holds only in-frame clones and misses some; the assay was immunoSEQ multiplex PCR. The sample includes under 200,000 clones, 92% seen only once; the top ten take less than 4.5%. This CDR3 comprises 11 residues. Germline V gives CDR1 SEHNR, CDR2 FQNEAQ (reference sequence). V was clipped by 6 bases and J by 5 bases, with 4 bases between them. This TCR was sampled from an adult in good health. This chain links TRBV7-9 with TRBJ1-4; D gene uncertain. Specimen: peripheral blood, collected on day 0 of MenACWY control vaccination. The CDR3: CASSPNEKLFF. CDR3 nucleotide sequence: TGTGCCAGCAGTCCGAATGAAAAACTGTTTTTT.